This TCR beta chain is drawn from a study of response to subunit inactivated influenza vaccine. Study findings and constraints: The authors suggested that every seasonal influenza vaccination recruits few new T cells.

About this clonotype: Its specificity is unknown.

TCRdb re-analysed the RT-PCR reads in MiXCR, keeping a single row per CDR3 protein. The sample has hundreds of thousands of distinct CDR3 sequences, approximately 15% seen once; the top ten hold approximately 6.5%. The CDR3 is 15 residues long. The junction had 7 bases not matched to a gene; V was cut back by 3 bases and J by 5 bases. The germline gives CDR1 SGHRS, CDR2 YFSETQ. This chain connects TRBV5-1 to TRBJ2-7, with 11 bases lining up with TRBD1. The source material was PBMCs from blood, sampled about 14 days before vaccination. The sequence came from a man between 50 and 59 years old who received an inactivated influenza vaccine. The CDR3 reads CASSSRTGGSDEQYF. Written as DNA, the CDR3 is TGCGCCAGCAGCTCTCGGACAGGGGGCAGCGACGAGCAGTACTTC.